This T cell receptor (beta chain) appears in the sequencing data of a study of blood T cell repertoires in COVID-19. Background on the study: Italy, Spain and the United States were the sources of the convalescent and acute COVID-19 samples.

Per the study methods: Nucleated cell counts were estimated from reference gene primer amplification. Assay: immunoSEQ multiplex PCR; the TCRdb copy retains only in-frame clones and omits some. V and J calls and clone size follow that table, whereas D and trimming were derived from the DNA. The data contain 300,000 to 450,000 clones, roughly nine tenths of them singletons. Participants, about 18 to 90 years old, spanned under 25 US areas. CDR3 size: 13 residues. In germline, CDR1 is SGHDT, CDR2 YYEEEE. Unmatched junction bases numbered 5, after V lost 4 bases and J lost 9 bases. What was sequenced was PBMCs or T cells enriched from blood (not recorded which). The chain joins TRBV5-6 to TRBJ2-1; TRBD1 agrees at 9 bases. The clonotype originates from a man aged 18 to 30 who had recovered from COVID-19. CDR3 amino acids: CASSIRQGVEQFF. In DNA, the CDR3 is TGTGCCAGCAGCATCAGACAGGGGGTTGAGCAGTTCTTC. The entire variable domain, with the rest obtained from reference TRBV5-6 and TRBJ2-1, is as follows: DAGVTQSPTHLIKTRGQQVTLRCSPKSGHDTVSWYQQALGQGPQFIFQYYEEEERQRGNFPDRFSGHQFPNYSSELNVNALLLGDSALYLCASSIRQGVEQFFGPGTRLTVL.